The next 26 T cell receptor beta chains were all read from a single sample in a study of T cell repertoires and leukemia-associated antigens. These receptors have no known antigen. TCRdb processed the 5' RACE reads anew with MiXCR; each CDR3 protein has one entry. Of 9,700 or so distinct CDR3 sequences in the sample, about 40% were seen once. Material: CD3+ T cells sorted from blood and cultured. These receptors all come from a female donor in good health.

This chain joins TRBV29-1 and TRBJ1-2; D may be TRBD1 (6 bases). The V end was cut by 5 bases, the J end by 0 bases, with 10 bases between. Germline-derived CDR1 and CDR2 are SQVTM and ANQGSEA. The CDR3 loop spans 13 amino acids. CDR3 protein: CSVQQGSNYGYTF. The CDR3 coding sequence is TGCAGCGTTCAACAGGGATCTAACTATGGCTACACCTTC.

About this clonotype itself: The conserved phenylalanine or tryptophan normally closing the CDR3 is absent here, so this likely arose from a read error. This rearrangement joins TRBV6-2 or TRBV6-3 to TRBJ1-1, with D perhaps matching TRBD1 (5 bases). Germline values: CDR1 MNHEY, CDR2 SVGEGT. The CDR3 totals 13 residues. The CDR3 DNA is TGTGCCAGCAGGAGGGACTGGAACATTGAAGCTTTCCTT. It encodes CASRRDWNIEAFL.

For this clonotype: The germline gene is not matched at one end of the junction; a read error may be the cause. The chain has TRBV7-9 and TRBJ2-3; D call uncertain. CDR3 size: 9 residues. Looked up from germline, CDR1 is SEHNR and CDR2 is FQNEAQ (reference sequence). The CDR3 DNA is TGTGCCAGCACAGATACGCAGTATTTC. Translated: CASTDTQYF. The variable domain in full, completed from reference TRBV7-9 and TRBJ2-3, reads DTGVSQNPRHKITKRGQNVTFRCDPISEHNRLYWYRQTLGQGPEFLTYFQNEAQLEKSRLLSDRFSAERPKGSFSTLEIQRTEQGDSAMYLCASTDTQYFGPGTRLTVL.

J is TRBJ2-1 and V is TRBV27; D remains ambiguous. The CDR3 has 14 residues. Trimming took 7 bases from V and 0 from J, leaving 10 bases between them. CDR1 MNHEY and CDR2 SMNVEV come from the germline V gene (reference sequence). The CDR3 nucleotides read TGTGCCAGCAAAGGCAGGAGCTCCTACAATGAGCAGTTCTTC. Translation gives CASKGRSSYNEQFF.

This clonotype came up a few times. V gene TRBV29-1 combines with J gene TRBJ1-1, with 8 bases that match TRBD1. Germline trimming cut 7 bases from V and 3 bases from J; bases unmatched to any gene: 7. Germline V gene data show CDR1 as SQVTM and CDR2 as ANQGSEA. CDR3 length equals 13 residues. DNA of the CDR3: TGCAGCGGACGGACAGGGAGGGACACTGAAGCTTTCTTT. This translates into CSGRTGRDTEAFF.

A few counts support this clonotype. This rearrangement joins TRBV6-5 to TRBJ1-1; TRBD1 might be the D (5 bases). V shed 2 bases and J shed 5 bases, with 9 bases lying between them. The CDR3 runs to 13 residues. Germline values: CDR1 MNHEY, CDR2 SVGAGI. CDR3 sequence: CASSYDEGTEAFF. CDR3 bases: TGTGCCAGCAGTTACGATGAGGGGACTGAAGCTTTCTTT.

The CDR3 nucleotides read TGCGCCAGCAGTCGGGACAGGGGAAGATCAGATACGCAGTATTTT. Translating gives CASSRDRGRSDTQYF. This sequence joins TRBV5-1 and TRBJ2-3; TRBD1 matches 10 bases. Looked up from germline, CDR1 is SGHRS and CDR2 is YFSETQ. Trimming cost V 5 bases and J 4 bases; bases outside gene matches: 7. The CDR3 length is 15 residues.

Only a few counts were recorded for this clonotype. An end of the junction differs from the germline gene, which may be a read error. This sequence joins TRBV20-1 and TRBJ2-7, with TRBD1 as a possible D gene (5 bases). Germline values: CDR1 DFQATT, CDR2 SNEGSKA (reference sequence). This CDR3 is 16 amino acids long. CDR3 region: CSARPHFMGRSFEQYF. The CDR3 DNA is TGCAGTGCTAGACCGCATTTTATGGGGCGATCCTTCGAGCAGTACTTC.

In this sample, this clonotype turned up a few times. The chain is built from TRBV10-3 and TRBJ2-2; 8 nucleotides align to TRBD2. V dropped 6 bases and J dropped 6; count of bases not matched to a gene: 9. The CDR3 runs 15 residues. Germline loops: CDR1 ENHRY, CDR2 SYGVKD. The CDR3 sequence: CAISGGLAGAGELFF. CDR3 coding DNA: TGTGCCATCAGCGGAGGACTAGCCGGGGCCGGGGAGCTGTTTTTT.

The genes are TRBV5-1 and TRBJ2-3, with D possibly TRBD2 on 6 matching bases. The V gene's germline CDR1 is SGHRS and CDR2 YFSETQ. The CDR3 is 13 residues long. Trimming shortened V by 4 bases and J by 2 bases, and 8 bases separated the two germline ends. The CDR3 region has the DNA TGCGCCAGCAGCGGGACTCCCACAGATACGCAGTATTTT. This translates into CASSGTPTDTQYF. Using reference TRBV5-1 and TRBJ2-3 for the parts outside the CDR3, the full variable domain is KAGVTQTPRYLIKTRGQQVTLSCSPISGHRSVSWYQQTPGQGLQFLFEYFSETQRNKGNFPGRFSGRQFSNSRSEMNVSTLELGDSALYLCASSGTPTDTQYFGPGTRLTVL.

Many counts were recorded for this clonotype. J is TRBJ2-5 and V is TRBV5-5; no definite D call. Trimming pared 0 bases from V and 0 bases from J, leaving 3 bases between. Looked up from germline, CDR1 is SGHKS and CDR2 is YYEKEE (reference sequence). CDR3 size: 13 residues. The CDR3 sequence is CASSLAYQETQYF. The CDR3 nucleotides are TGTGCCAGCAGCTTGGCGTACCAAGAGACCCAGTACTTC.

In this sample, this clonotype turned up a few times. The chain joins TRBV29-1 to TRBJ2-7; 9 bases line up with TRBD2. The CDR3 length is 13 residues. With V trimmed by 7 bases and J by 0 bases, 4 bases remained unmatched. Looked up from germline, CDR1 is SQVTM and CDR2 is ANQGSEA. CDR3 in amino acids: CSGTSVSSYEQYF. CDR3 bases: TGCAGCGGGACTAGCGTAAGCTCCTACGAGCAGTACTTC.

This clonotype showed up just a few times. The chain couples TRBV20-1 to TRBJ2-5; 9 bases are a match to TRBD1. V gave up 0 bases and J gave up 5 bases; unmatched junction bases: 7. The CDR3 is 15 amino acids. In germline, CDR1 is DFQATT, CDR2 SNEGSKA (reference sequence). CDR3 bases: TGCAGTGCTAGAGACGGACAGGGGAGGATGGAGACCCAGTACTTC. This translates into CSARDGQGRMETQYF.

The V call is TRBV21-1, the J call TRBJ2-5; the DNA was not compared with TRBD2, the D call given in the table. TRBV21-1 corresponds to a pseudogene. The CDR3 contains 18 residues. For the CDR3, the DNA is TGTGCCAGCAGCATAGGGACTAGCGGGAACAATCTTCAAGAGACCCAGTACTTC. This encodes CASSIGTSGNNLQETQYF.

About this clonotype itself: The junction shows a germline mismatch at one end, possibly a read error. The chain joins TRBV5-1 to TRBJ2-2; D may be TRBD1 (6 bases). Germline V lookup: CDR1 SGHRS, CDR2 YFSETQ. The CDR3 covers 15 residues. CDR3 sequence reads: CASGFETGNAGELFF. In DNA, the CDR3 is TGCGCCAGCGGTTTTGAAACAGGGAACGCCGGGGAGCTGTTCTTT.

This clonotype was seen only a few times. The rearrangement links TRBV7-9 to TRBJ2-2, with TRBD2 matching 8 bases. The length of the CDR3 is 15 residues. The germline V gene has CDR1 SEHNR and CDR2 FQNEAQ (reference sequence). V was clipped by 5 bases and J by 6 bases; unmatched bases: 8. This chain's CDR3 is CASSKAGVLAGELFF. The CDR3 nucleotides are TGTGCCAGCAGCAAAGCGGGAGTGTTGGCCGGGGAGCTGTTTTTT.

The table lists this clonotype with many counts. This rearrangement joins TRBV12-3 or TRBV12-4 to TRBJ1-2, with D unresolved. V lost 3 bases and J lost 2, with 4 bases in between. This CDR3 has 12 amino acids. The CDR3 loop reads CASSLGNYGYTF. CDR3 sequence (DNA): TGTGCCAGCAGTTTGGGGAACTATGGCTACACCTTC.

This clonotype was seen many times. The V gene is TRBV4-2, the J gene TRBJ2-5; the D gene could be TRBD1 or TRBD2 (5 bases each). This CDR3 is built from 15 residues. The ends were cut back, 1 base at V and 1 base at J, with 10 bases in the middle. Germline V gene lookup returns CDR1 LGHNA and CDR2 YNFKEQ. The CDR3 DNA sequence: TGTGCCAGCAGCCAAGCGAAAGGGACCCAAGAGACCCAGTACTTC. Its protein is CASSQAKGTQETQYF.

A remark on this clonotype: The CDR3 carries no conserved terminal phenylalanine or tryptophan, so it likely arises from a read error. The chain joins TRBV9 to TRBJ2-1; D perhaps matches TRBD2 (6 bases). Trimming removed 5 bases at V and 5 bases at J, with 14 bases between. This CDR3 has 14 residues. Germline values: CDR1 SGDLS, CDR2 YYNGEE. Here the CDR3 DNA reads TGTGCCAGCAGTCGAGGGACTCCAAACAATGAGCAGTTCTCC. Translation gives CASSRGTPNNEQFS.

The rearrangement uses TRBV20-1 and TRBJ2-5; 12 bases match TRBD2. Germline values: CDR1 DFQATT, CDR2 SNEGSKA (reference sequence). Germline trimming cut 6 bases from V and 1 base from J; bases unmatched to any gene: 15. CDR3 length equals 18 residues. In DNA form, the CDR3 reads TGCAGTGCCAGGGTAATGAGACTAGCGGGAGTCATCCAAGAGACCCAGTACTTC. This encodes CSARVMRLAGVIQETQYF.

The chain employs TRBV24-1 and TRBJ2-7; D is possibly TRBD1 (6 bases). From germline, CDR1 is KGHDR and CDR2 SFDVKD. This CDR3 is built from 13 residues. V was pared by 6 bases and J by 2 bases, with 10 bases between. CDR3 sequence reads: CATSSGATYEQYF. The DNA of the CDR3 is TGTGCCACCAGTTCAGGGGCAACCTACGAGCAGTACTTC.

This clonotype was picked up many times. The CDR3 region is CASSPGPEIYEQYF. Here the CDR3 DNA reads TGTGCCAGCTCACCGGGACCAGAGATCTACGAGCAGTACTTC. The chain has TRBV18 and TRBJ2-7; possibly TRBD1 or TRBD2 for D (5 bases each). The CDR3 consists of 14 residues. Germline loops: CDR1 KGHSH, CDR2 LQKENI. V dropped 3 bases and J dropped 3 bases, with 12 bases sitting between them.

This clonotype has more than one count but fewer than ten. It may be a read error: a sequence one base away is much more abundant. V is TRBV7-9 and J is TRBJ2-7; maybe TRBD1 (5 bases). Germline assignment: CDR1 SEHNR and CDR2 FQNEAQ (reference sequence). Trimming removed 1 base from V and 5 bases from J, with 12 bases in between. There are 14 residues in the CDR3. CDR3 region: CASSLVQQGHEQYF. As DNA, the CDR3 is TGTGCCAGCAGCTTAGTGCAGCAGGGCCACGAGCAGTACTTC.

This clonotype has at least ten counts. CDR3 region: CASSPGTSGSLREQFF. In nucleotides, the CDR3 is TGTGCCAGCAGCCCCGGGACTAGCGGGAGTTTACGTGAGCAGTTCTTC. The chain couples TRBV14 to TRBJ2-1, with TRBD2 matching over 14 bases. The CDR3 covers 16 residues. V lost 4 bases to trimming and J lost 9 bases; unmatched junction nucleotides: 8. Germline V gene data show CDR1 as SGHDN and CDR2 as FVKESK.

This chain connects TRBV5-1 to TRBJ2-1; no firm D call. Trimming stripped 2 bases from V and 0 bases from J, with 6 bases between. CDR1 and CDR2 (germline): SGHRS, YFSETQ. The CDR3 runs to 14 residues. As DNA, the CDR3 is TGCGCCAGCAGCTTCACGGGCTCCTACAATGAGCAGTTCTTC. This translates into CASSFTGSYNEQFF.

The chain carries TRBV9 and TRBJ1-2; no firm D call. This CDR3 contains 15 residues. CDR1 SGDLS and CDR2 YYNGEE come from the germline V gene. V was shortened by 6 bases and J by 4 bases, with 19 bases between the two germline ends. CDR3 residues: CASNKGGSEGYGYTF. CDR3 DNA: TGTGCCAGCAACAAAGGAGGTTCGGAAGGCTATGGCTACACCTTC.